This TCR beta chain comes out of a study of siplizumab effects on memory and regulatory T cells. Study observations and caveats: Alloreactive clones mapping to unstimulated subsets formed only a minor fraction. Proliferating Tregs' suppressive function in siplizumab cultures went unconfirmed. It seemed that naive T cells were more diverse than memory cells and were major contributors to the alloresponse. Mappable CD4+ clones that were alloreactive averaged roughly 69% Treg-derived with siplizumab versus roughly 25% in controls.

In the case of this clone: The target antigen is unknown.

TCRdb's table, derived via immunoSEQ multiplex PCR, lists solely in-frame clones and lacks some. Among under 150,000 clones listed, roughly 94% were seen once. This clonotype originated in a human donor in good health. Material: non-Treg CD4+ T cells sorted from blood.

The CDR3 DNA is TGTGCCAGCAGCCACGGACTAGCGGACCCCCTGGAGCAGTACTTC. It encodes CASSHGLADPLEQYF. The chain carries TRBV7-2 and TRBJ2-7; TRBD2 matches 10 bases. CDR1 and CDR2 (germline): SGHTA, FQGNSA. With 5 bases clipped from V and 7 bases from J, the junction kept 11 bases outside the gene matches. The CDR3 is made up of 15 amino acids.